These T cell receptor beta chains were read from a single sample in a study of blood T cell repertoires in COVID-19. TCRdb's table, derived via immunoSEQ multiplex PCR, lists solely in-frame clones and lacks some. The sample has approximately 76,000 clones; approximately 89% are singletons. Sequencing was performed on peripheral blood. These receptors were taken from an older woman with acute or convalescent COVID-19. Both conserved end residues are part of each CDR3. A D gene is named only where the DNA matches it firmly. Rows may omit the clone size; those that give it use once, few, many or a size class.

j_call v_call d_call clone_size cdr3_aa
TRBJ1-2 TRBV28 . . CASKGSLWGYTF
TRBJ1-6 TRBV2 . once CASKTDNNSPLHF
TRBJ2-1 TRBV10-3 TRBD1 . CAISIGTGGYNEQFF
TRBJ2-7 TRBV9 . . CASSVEGGDEQYF
TRBJ2-7 TRBV7-9 . . CASSQSRQNYEQYF
TRBJ2-7 TRBV5-6 TRBD1 . CASSGTAEYEQYF
TRBJ2-7 TRBV5-6 TRBD1 . CASRNRDRNYEQYF
TRBJ1-5 TRBV19 . . CASSIDAGRDNQPQHF
TRBJ1-1 TRBV5-1 . . CASSEITGANTEAFF
TRBJ2-1 TRBV7-6 . . CASSPFRGAYNEQFF
TRBJ1-6 TRBV3-1/TRBV3-2 . . CASSQDEAAPLHF
TRBJ2-2 TRBV12-3/TRBV12-4 . . CASSFRGTGELFF
TRBJ2-1 TRBV5-1 TRBD2 . CASSPGPSGGALEQFF
TRBJ2-5 TRBV11-2 . . CASSLEVGSGETQYF
TRBJ1-1 TRBV15 . . CATSRGEGEVTEAFF
TRBJ2-1 TRBV2 TRBD1 . CASSPILTGTASYNEQFF
TRBJ1-5 TRBV6-2/TRBV6-3 . . CASSQVYQPQHF
TRBJ2-6 TRBV7-6 . . CASSPIFSGANVLTF
TRBJ1-1 TRBV11-2 TRBD1 . CASSLVTGAVETEAFF
TRBJ2-2 TRBV5-6 . few CASSPDRLDTGELFF
TRBJ2-3 TRBV3-1/TRBV3-2 . . CASSQGDSGRAQYF
TRBJ1-5 TRBV5-1 . . CASSLAGGTSQPQHF
TRBJ2-5 TRBV2 TRBD1 . CASSPGTGGGETQYF
TRBJ1-1 TRBV11-2 . . CASSARVTDTEAFF
TRBJ1-4 TRBV19 . . CASNNQAQTNEKLFF
TRBJ1-6 TRBV7-2 . . CASSLAAQGESPLHF
TRBJ2-5 TRBV20-1 TRBD1 . CSASILGTDLETQYF
TRBJ2-7 TRBV7-2 TRBD1 . CASSPTGVVGEQYF
TRBJ2-1 TRBV5-1 . once CASRQAQGNEQFF
TRBJ2-1 TRBV7-9 . . CASSLEQANNEQFF
TRBJ1-5 TRBV4-1 . once CASSQVSTQGTPQHF
TRBJ1-1 TRBV6-5 . . CASSPQEFLNTEAFF
TRBJ2-1 TRBV15 . once CATSVSLGGVYNEQFF
TRBJ2-7 TRBV6-5 . once CASSYSNGGAEQYF
TRBJ2-5 TRBV11-2 TRBD2 medium-sized CASSLAGGLETQYF
TRBJ2-3 TRBV7-3 TRBD1 . CASSLIGQDTDTQYF
TRBJ2-7 TRBV2 . . CASSVTGSSYEQYF
TRBJ1-2 TRBV4-1 . . CASSQVRSGGRDGYTF
TRBJ1-2 TRBV3-1/TRBV3-2 TRBD1 few CASSTGGRSDGYTF
TRBJ2-1 TRBV19 TRBD2 . CASGSGARFESEQFF
TRBJ1-3 TRBV3-1/TRBV3-2 . . CASSSDGSSGNTIYF
TRBJ1-6 TRBV7-2 . . CASSSGPSGYNSPLHF
TRBJ1-4 TRBV19 . . CASRFVGNIVEKLFF
TRBJ1-2 TRBV6-5 . . CATLTAGRYYGYTF
TRBJ1-1 TRBV27 TRBD1 once CASSLGQGLSEAFF
TRBJ2-1 TRBV24-1 TRBD2 . CATSDLQPGGPSGEQFF
TRBJ2-5 TRBV10-3 . . CAISEDSSLKETQYF
TRBJ2-7 TRBV19 TRBD1 . CASSAGTGGYEQYF
TRBJ2-7 TRBV7-9 . . CASSLGATEQYF
TRBJ2-5 TRBV5-6 TRBD1 . CASSLLGQGEETQYF
TRBJ2-7 TRBV3-1/TRBV3-2 TRBD1 . CASSRGQSKITYEQYF
TRBJ1-5 TRBV7-2 TRBD1 . CASSNGTGGLSNQPQHF
TRBJ1-5 TRBV6-5 . . CAAFSGHGNQPQHF
TRBJ2-2 TRBV9 . . CASSTRRENTGELFF
TRBJ1-5 TRBV28 . . CASSEHTGGTRTQPQHF
TRBJ1-1 TRBV7-2 . . CASSAFVGANTEAFF
TRBJ2-7 TRBV30 TRBD2 . CAWRLAGGNYEQYF
TRBJ2-1 TRBV24-1 . . CATRPSGPYNEQFF
TRBJ1-6 TRBV2 . . CASKIRGTWNSPLHF
TRBJ1-1 TRBV5-6 . . CASSLRTVEAFF